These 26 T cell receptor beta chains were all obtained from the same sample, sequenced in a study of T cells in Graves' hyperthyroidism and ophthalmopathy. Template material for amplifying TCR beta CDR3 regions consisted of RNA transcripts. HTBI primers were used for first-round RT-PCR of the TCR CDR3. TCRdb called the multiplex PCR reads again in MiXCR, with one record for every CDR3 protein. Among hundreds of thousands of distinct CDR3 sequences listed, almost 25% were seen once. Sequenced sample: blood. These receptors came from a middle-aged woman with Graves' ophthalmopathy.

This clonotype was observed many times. The CDR3 here is CASSLEGAVSPLHF. The CDR3 nucleotides are TGTGCCAGCAGCTTAGAAGGGGCAGTCTCACCCCTCCACTTT. The rearrangement links TRBV11-2 to TRBJ1-6; tentatively, D is TRBD1 (5 bases). Per germline, CDR1 SGHAT and CDR2 FQNNGV. Trimming pared 0 bases from V and 10 bases from J, leaving 10 bases between. The CDR3 length is 14 residues.

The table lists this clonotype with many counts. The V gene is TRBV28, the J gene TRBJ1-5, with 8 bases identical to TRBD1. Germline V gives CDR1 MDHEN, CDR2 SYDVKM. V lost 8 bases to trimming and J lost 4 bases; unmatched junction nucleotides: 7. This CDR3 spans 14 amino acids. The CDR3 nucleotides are TGTGCCAGCTTGCTTCAGGGGGCAAATCAGCCCCAGCATTTT. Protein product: CASLLQGANQPQHF.

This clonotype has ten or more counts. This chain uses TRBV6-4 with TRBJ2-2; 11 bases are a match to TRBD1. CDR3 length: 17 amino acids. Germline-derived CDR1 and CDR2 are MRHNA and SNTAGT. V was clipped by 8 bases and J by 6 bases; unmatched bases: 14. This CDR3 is CASGHQAGQGVAGELFF. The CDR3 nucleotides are TGTGCCAGCGGACACCAGGCGGGACAGGGGGTTGCCGGGGAGCTGTTTTTT.

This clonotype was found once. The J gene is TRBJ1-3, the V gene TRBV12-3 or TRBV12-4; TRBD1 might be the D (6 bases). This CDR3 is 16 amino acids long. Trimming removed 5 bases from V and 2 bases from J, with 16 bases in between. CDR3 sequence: CASSQIGPGAGNTIYF. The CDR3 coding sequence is TGTGCCAGCAGTCAAATTGGTCCAGGGGCTGGAAACACCATATATTTT.

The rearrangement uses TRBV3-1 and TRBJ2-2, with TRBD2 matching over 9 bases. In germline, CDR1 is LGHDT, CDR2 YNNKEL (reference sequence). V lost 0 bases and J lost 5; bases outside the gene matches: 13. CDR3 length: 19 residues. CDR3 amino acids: CASSQDLIAGVVETGELFF. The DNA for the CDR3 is TGTGCCAGCAGCCAAGATCTCATAGCGGGAGTAGTTGAAACCGGGGAGCTGTTTTTT.

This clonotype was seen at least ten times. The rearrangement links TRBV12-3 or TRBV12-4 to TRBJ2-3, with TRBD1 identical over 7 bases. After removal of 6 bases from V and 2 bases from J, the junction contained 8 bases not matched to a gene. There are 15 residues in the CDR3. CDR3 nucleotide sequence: TGTGCCAGCAGCCCTCAGGGACAGTCCACAGATACGCAGTATTTT. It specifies CASSPQGQSTDTQYF.

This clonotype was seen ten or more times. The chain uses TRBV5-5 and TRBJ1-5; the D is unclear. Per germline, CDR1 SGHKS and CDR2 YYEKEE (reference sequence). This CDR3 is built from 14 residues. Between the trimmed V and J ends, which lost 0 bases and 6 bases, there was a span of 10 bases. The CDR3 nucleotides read TGTGCCAGCAGCTTGGACTGGGCCGGTCAGCCCCAGCATTTT. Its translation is CASSLDWAGQPQHF.

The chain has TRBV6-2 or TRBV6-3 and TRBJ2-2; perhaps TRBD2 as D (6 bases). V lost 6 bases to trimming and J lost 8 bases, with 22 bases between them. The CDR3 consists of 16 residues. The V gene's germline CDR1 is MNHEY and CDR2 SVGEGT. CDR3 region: CASRQSQGLAGGELFF. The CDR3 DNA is TGTGCCAGCAGACAAAGCCAAGGACTGGCGGGAGGGGAGCTGTTTTTT.

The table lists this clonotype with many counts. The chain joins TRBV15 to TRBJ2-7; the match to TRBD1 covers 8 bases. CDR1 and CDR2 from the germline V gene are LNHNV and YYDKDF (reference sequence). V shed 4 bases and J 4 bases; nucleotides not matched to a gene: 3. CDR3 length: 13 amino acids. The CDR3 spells CATSIDRGYEQYF. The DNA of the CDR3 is TGTGCCACCAGCATTGACAGGGGTTACGAGCAGTACTTC.

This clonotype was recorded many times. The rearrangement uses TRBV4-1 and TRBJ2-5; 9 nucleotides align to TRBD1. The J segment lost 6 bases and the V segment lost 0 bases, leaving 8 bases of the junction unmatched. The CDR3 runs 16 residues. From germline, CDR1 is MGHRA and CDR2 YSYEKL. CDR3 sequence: CASSQERTGVGKTQYF. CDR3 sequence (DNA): TGCGCCAGCAGCCAAGAGCGGACAGGGGTCGGGAAGACCCAGTACTTC.

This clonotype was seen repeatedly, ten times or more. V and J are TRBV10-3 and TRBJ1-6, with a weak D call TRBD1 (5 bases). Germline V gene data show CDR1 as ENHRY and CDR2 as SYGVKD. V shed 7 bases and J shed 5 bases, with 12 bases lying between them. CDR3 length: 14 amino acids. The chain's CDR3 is CAITRTPDNSPLHF. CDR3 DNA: TGTGCCATCACTAGGACACCGGATAATTCACCCCTCCACTTT.

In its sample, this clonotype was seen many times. This chain's CDR3 is CASSHGRHSSYEQYF. The CDR3 nucleotides are TGCGCCAGCAGCCACGGACGTCACAGCTCCTACGAGCAGTACTTC. The chain uses TRBV4-1 and TRBJ2-7; the D is unclear. V was cut by 3 bases and J by 0 bases, with 12 bases left in between. The CDR3 runs 15 residues. The germline CDR1 and CDR2 sequences are MGHRA and YSYEKL.

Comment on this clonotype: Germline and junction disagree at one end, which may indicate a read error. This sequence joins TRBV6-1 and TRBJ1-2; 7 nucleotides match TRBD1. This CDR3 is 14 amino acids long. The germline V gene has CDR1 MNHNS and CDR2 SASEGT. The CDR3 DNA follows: TGTGCCAGCAGTCCAGCGACAGGGAGCTATGGCCACACCTTC. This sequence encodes CASSPATGSYGHTF.

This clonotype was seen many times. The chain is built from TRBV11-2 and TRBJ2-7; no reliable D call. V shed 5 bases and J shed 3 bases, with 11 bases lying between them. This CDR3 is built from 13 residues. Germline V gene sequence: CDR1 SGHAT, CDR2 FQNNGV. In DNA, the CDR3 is TGTGCCAGCAGCGTTTCGCGAGTCTACGAGCAGTACTTC. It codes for CASSVSRVYEQYF.

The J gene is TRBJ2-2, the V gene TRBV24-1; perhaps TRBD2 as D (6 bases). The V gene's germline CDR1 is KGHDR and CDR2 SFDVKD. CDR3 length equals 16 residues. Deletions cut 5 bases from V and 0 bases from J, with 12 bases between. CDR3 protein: CATSVWGGANTGELFF. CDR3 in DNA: TGTGCCACCAGTGTCTGGGGCGGGGCGAACACCGGGGAGCTGTTTTTT.

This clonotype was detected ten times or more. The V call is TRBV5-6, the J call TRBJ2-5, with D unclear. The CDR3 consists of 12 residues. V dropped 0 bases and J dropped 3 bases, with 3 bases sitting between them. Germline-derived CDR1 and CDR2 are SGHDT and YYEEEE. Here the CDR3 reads CASSLGEETQYF. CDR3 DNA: TGTGCCAGCAGCTTGGGGGAAGAGACCCAGTACTTC.

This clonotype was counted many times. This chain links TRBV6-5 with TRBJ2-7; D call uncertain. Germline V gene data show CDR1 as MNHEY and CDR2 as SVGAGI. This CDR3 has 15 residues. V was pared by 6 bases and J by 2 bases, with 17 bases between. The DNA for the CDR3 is TGTGCCAGCAGAATACGGGCGGACGGTACCTACGAGCAGTACTTC. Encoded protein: CASRIRADGTYEQYF.

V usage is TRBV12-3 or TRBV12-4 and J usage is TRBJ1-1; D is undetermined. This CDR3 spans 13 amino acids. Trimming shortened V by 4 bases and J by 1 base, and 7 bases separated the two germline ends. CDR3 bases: TGTGCCAGCAGTTACCGGAAGAACACTGAAGCTTTCTTT. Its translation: CASSYRKNTEAFF.

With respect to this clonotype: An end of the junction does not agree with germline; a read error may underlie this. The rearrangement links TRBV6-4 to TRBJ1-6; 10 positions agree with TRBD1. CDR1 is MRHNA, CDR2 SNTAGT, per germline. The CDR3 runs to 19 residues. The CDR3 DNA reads TGTGCCAGCAGGGACTCAACACGGGACAGGGGATCCTATAATTCACCCCTCCACTTT. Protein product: CASRDSTRDRGSYNSPLHF.

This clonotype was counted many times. CDR3 DNA sequence: TGCGCCAGCAGCCAAGTCGCTGGAAGCGGAGCCGAGCAGTACTTC. Protein product: CASSQVAGSGAEQYF. The V gene is TRBV4-1, the J gene TRBJ2-7; D is perhaps TRBD2 (5 bases). Germline V lookup: CDR1 MGHRA, CDR2 YSYEKL. Trimming shortened V by 1 base and J by 6 bases, and 16 bases separated the two germline ends. The CDR3 sequence is 15 residues long.

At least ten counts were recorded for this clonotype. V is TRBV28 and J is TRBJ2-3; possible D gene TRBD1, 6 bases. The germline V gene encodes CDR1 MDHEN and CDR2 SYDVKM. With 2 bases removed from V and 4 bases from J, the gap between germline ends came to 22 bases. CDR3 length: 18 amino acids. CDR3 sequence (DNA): TGTGCCAGCAGTTTAAGGCCTCCAGGGGTTGTTAAGGCAGATACGCAGTATTTT. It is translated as CASSLRPPGVVKADTQYF.

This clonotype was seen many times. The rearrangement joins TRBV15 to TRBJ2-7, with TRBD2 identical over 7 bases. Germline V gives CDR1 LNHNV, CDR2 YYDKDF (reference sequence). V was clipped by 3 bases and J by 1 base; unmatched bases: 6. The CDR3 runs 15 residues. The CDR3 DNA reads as TGTGCCACCAGCAGTGAGGGAGGGGCGTCCTACGAGCAGTACTTC. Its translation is CATSSEGGASYEQYF.

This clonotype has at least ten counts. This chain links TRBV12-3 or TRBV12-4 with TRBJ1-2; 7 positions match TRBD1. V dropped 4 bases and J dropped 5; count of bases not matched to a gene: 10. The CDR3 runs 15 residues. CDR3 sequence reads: CASSSDRPGVYGYTF. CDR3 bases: TGTGCCAGCAGTTCGGACAGGCCGGGAGTGTATGGCTACACCTTC.

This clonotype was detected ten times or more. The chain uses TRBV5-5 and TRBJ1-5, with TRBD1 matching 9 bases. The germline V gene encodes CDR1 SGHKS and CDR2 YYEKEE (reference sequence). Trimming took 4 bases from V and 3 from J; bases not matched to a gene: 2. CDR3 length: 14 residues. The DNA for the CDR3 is TGTGCCAGCAGCCGACAGGGGGACAATCAGCCCCAGCATTTT. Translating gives CASSRQGDNQPQHF.

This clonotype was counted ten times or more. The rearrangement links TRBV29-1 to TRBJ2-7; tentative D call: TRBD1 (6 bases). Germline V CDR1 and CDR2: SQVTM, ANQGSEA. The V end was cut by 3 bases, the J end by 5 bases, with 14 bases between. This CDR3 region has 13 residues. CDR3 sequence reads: CSVDWTDEHEQYF. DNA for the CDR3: TGCAGCGTTGATTGGACAGACGAGCACGAGCAGTACTTC.

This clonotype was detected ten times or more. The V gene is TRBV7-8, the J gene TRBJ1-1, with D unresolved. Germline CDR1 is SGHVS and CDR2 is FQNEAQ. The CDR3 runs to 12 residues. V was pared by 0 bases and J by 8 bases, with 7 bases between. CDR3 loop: CASSLAGEEAFF. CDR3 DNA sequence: TGTGCCAGCAGCTTAGCTGGCGAAGAAGCTTTCTTT. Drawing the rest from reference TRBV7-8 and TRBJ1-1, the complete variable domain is GAGVSQSPRYKVAKRGQDVALRCDPISGHVSLFWYQQALGQGPEFLTYFQNEAQLDKSGLPSDRFFAERPEGSVSTLKIQRTQQEDSAVYLCASSLAGEEAFFGQGTRLTVV.